This T cell receptor (beta chain) stems from a study of blood T cell repertoires in COVID-19. Trimming left V 0 bases short and J 3 bases short, with 9 bases between. The CDR3 loop spans 14 amino acids. Germline V gene sequence: CDR1 LGHDT, CDR2 YNNKEL (reference sequence). Produced via immunoSEQ multiplex PCR; TCRdb's table is partial and in-frame only. This sample has over 200,000 clones, with approximately 87% found just once. The V and J genes are TRBV3-1 (or the pseudogene TRBV3-2) and TRBJ2-7, with a possible D match to TRBD2 (6 bases). The sequence derives from a woman aged 50 to 60 in a cohort exposed to, infected with or recovered from COVID-19 (not recorded which). The specimen was PBMCs or T cells enriched from blood (not recorded which). The chain's CDR3 is CASSQDPGVYEQYF. Here the CDR3 DNA reads TGTGCCAGCAGCCAAGATCCGGGGGTCTACGAGCAGTACTTC.